This T cell receptor beta chain came from a study of cytomegalovirus exposure and HLA in healthy donors. The germline gives CDR1 SNHLY, CDR2 FYNNEI. The length of the CDR3 is 16 residues. With 4 bases clipped from V and 4 bases from J, the junction kept 7 bases outside the gene matches. Study-wide results and caveats: According to an earlier analysis, most TCR beta V segments yielded productive rearrangements about 87% or about 30% of the time.

This PCR relied on a set of 60 Vbeta primers and 13 Jbeta primers. The data were produced by immunoSEQ multiplex PCR, yet TCRdb's version contains in-frame clones alone and is incomplete. The profile shows about 140,000 clones, approximately 73% of them singletons. This clone turned up a few times. Its antigen is undetermined. The chain is built from TRBV2 and TRBJ2-5; 12 bases fit TRBD2. The TCR sequence derives from a man aged 30-40 years in good health and CMV-seropositive. Sequenced material: PBMCs. Written as DNA, the CDR3 is TGTGCCAGCAGTGCTTCCCTAGCGGGAGGGGGAGAGACCCAGTACTTC. Translated: CASSASLAGGGETQYF.